This TCR beta chain was sequenced in a study of shared clonotypes between healthy human individuals. In germline, CDR1 is SGHVS, CDR2 FQNEAQ. V lost 6 bases and J lost 3; bases outside the gene matches: 12. This CDR3 spans 18 amino acids. Deep was the level used in running the assay. Sequencing used immunoSEQ multiplex PCR; TCRdb keeps in-frame clones, though not all of them. The table has 2 million to 3 million clones, around nine tenths seen once. The J gene is TRBJ2-3, the V gene TRBV7-8; 13 bases are a match to TRBD2. This TCR was sampled from a man younger than 35 in good health. Sequenced sample: naive CD4+ T cells sorted from blood. The subset denotes: CD45RA+ positively selected. In DNA, the CDR3 is TGTGCCAGCAGATCTCTCGGACTAGCGGGAGCCGAAACAGATACGCAGTATTTT. It translates to CASRSLGLAGAETDTQYF.